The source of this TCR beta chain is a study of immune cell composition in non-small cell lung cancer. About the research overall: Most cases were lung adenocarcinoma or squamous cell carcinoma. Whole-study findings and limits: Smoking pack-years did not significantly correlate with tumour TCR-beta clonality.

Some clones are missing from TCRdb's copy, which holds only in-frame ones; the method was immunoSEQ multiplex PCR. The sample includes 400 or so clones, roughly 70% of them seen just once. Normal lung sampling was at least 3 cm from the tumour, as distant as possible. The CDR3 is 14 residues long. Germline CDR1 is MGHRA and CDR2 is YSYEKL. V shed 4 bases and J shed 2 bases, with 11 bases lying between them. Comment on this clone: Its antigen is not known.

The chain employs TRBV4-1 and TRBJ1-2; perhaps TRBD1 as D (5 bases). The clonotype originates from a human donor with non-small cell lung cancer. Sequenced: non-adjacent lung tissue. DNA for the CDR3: TGCGCCAGCAGCCGCGCAGGGTGGAACTATGGCTACACCTTC. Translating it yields CASSRAGWNYGYTF.